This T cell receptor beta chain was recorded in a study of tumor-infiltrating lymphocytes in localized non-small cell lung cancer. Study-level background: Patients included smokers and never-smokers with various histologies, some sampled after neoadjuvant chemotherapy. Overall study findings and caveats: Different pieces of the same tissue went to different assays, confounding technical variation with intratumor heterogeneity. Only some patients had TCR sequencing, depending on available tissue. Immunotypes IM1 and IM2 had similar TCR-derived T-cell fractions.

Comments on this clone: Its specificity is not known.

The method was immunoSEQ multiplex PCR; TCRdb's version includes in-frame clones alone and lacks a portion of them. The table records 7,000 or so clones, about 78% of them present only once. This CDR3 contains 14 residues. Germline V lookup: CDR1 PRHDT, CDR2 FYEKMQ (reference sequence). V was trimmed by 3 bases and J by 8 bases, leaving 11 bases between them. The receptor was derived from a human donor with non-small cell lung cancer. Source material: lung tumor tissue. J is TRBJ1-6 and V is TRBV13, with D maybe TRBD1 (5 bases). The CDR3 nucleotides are TGTGCCAGCAGCTTTAGGGACGAGGATTCACCCCTCCACTTT. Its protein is CASSFRDEDSPLHF.